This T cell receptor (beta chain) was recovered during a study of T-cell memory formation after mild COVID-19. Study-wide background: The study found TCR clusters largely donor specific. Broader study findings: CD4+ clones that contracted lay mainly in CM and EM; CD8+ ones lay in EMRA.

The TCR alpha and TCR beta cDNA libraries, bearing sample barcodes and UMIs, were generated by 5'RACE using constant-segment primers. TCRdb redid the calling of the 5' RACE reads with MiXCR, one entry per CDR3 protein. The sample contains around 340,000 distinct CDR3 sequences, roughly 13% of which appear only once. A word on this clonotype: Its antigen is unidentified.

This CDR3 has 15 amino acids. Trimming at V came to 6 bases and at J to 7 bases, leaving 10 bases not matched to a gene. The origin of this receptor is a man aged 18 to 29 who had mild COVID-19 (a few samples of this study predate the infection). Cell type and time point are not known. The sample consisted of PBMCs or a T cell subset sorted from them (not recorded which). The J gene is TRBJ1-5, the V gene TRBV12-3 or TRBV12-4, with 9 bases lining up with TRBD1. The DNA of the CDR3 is TGTGCCAGCAGAAGGGGACAGGGATCAGAACAGCCCCAGCATTTT. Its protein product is CASRRGQGSEQPQHF.